The source of this T cell receptor beta chain is a study of control samples from healthy donors and cancer patients. Assay: immunoSEQ multiplex PCR; the TCRdb copy retains only in-frame clones and omits some. The data show 85,000 to 120,000 clones, around 92% seen once. In germline, CDR1 is LGHNA, CDR2 YSLEER. V was shortened by 0 bases and J by 5 bases, with 17 bases between the two germline ends. This CDR3 has 18 amino acids. Source material: blood. The sequence derives from a woman under 30 in good health. The chain recombines TRBV4-3 with TRBJ1-6, with D unresolved. CDR3 in amino acids: CASSQDLLRGSNNSPLHF. CDR3 DNA sequence: TGCGCCAGCAGCCAAGATCTTCTTCGAGGGAGCAATAATTCACCCCTCCACTTT.